This T cell receptor (beta chain) is drawn from a study of CD8 T cells in ankylosing spondylitis. General study findings and limits: Several of the motif variants were reported before in synovial fluid and blood from reactive arthritis. As for the disease-linked clones, they showed a CD8+ phenotype and occurred at relatively low frequencies in peripheral blood. A motif of roughly 8 highly homologous TCR beta variants was seen as apparently characteristic of ankylosing spondylitis blood.

The V gene end was trimmed by 3 bases and the J gene end by 4 bases; junction bases not matched to a gene: 5. This CDR3 contains 14 residues. Germline lookup yields CDR1 DFQATT and CDR2 SNEGSKA (reference sequence). A note on this clonotype: Its cognate antigen is unknown.

TCRdb reprocessed the 5' RACE reads with MiXCR, giving one entry per CDR3 protein. Altogether 650,000 to 800,000 distinct CDR3 sequences are present, around a fifth being singletons, with the ten largest covering 15% to 20%. The sequencing input was blood, either unsorted or a sorted T cell fraction (not recorded which). V usage is TRBV20-1 and J usage is TRBJ2-5; 10 bases are a match to TRBD1. This TCR came from a male donor with ankylosing spondylitis. CDR3 sequence reads: CSASGDRGGETQYF. The CDR3 DNA is TGCAGTGCTAGTGGGGACAGGGGAGGAGAGACCCAGTACTTC.